This T cell receptor (beta chain) was captured by sequencing in a study of read filtering for tumor transcriptome and immune sequencing. This clonotype has at least ten counts. Molecular barcoded adaptors covering alpha/delta and beta/gamma chains were used on roughly 400 ng RNA. TCRdb fed the reads into MiXCR, producing one record per CDR3 protein. The data hold 75,000 to 95,000 distinct CDR3 sequences, with roughly 12% observed a single time. Bone marrow was sampled from every patient at the time of active disease. CDR3 length: 19 amino acids. Trimming removed 2 bases from V and 1 base from J; junction bases left unmatched: 11. CDR1 and CDR2 from the germline V gene are SQVTM and ANQGSEA.

The V gene is TRBV29-1, the J gene TRBJ2-4, with 13 nucleotides matching TRBD2. This TCR came from a donor aged 40 or over with multiple myeloma. Sequencing input: a population of CD138-negative cells sorted from bone marrow. The CDR3 DNA reads TGCAGCGTTGAATCCCAAACGGGACTAGCGGGATATGCCAAAAACATTCAGTACTTC. This gives the protein CSVESQTGLAGYAKNIQYF.